The rows below give T cell receptor beta chains drawn from one sample of a study of CD8 T cells in ankylosing spondylitis. TCRdb processed the 5' RACE reads anew with MiXCR; each CDR3 protein has one entry. In the table there are a few hundred thousand distinct CDR3 sequences, roughly 20% of which are singletons. The specimen sequenced was blood, either unsorted or a sorted T cell fraction (not recorded which). The receptors shown here come from a male donor with ankylosing spondylitis or in good health (not recorded which). The CDR3 runs from the conserved cysteine through the conserved F or W. A D gene is named only where the DNA matches it firmly. Rows give clone size only sometimes, using once, few, many, or a class for an expanded clone.

clone_size	v_call	d_call	j_call	cdr3_aa	cdr3_nt
once	TRBV12-3/TRBV12-4	.	TRBJ2-5	CASSFRANPETQYF	TGTGCCAGCAGTTTCAGGGCGAACCCGGAGACCCAGTACTTC
few	TRBV20-1	.	TRBJ2-4	CSAEWRGSVQNIQYF	TGCAGTGCCGAATGGAGGGGTTCAGTCCAAAACATTCAGTACTTC
.	TRBV5-1	TRBD2	TRBJ2-6	CASSRLTSGGVGANVLTF	TGCGCCAGCAGTCGCCTGACTAGCGGGGGGGTAGGGGCCAACGTCCTGACTTTC
many	TRBV5-1	TRBD1	TRBJ2-2	CASSGLTGGHTGELFF	TGCGCCAGCAGCGGACTCACAGGGGGCCACACCGGGGAGCTGTTTTTT
.	TRBV15	TRBD2	TRBJ2-1	CATSRAGTSVKFYNEQFF	TGTGCCACCAGCAGAGCCGGGACTAGCGTCAAGTTCTACAATGAGCAGTTCTTC
many	TRBV20-1	TRBD2	TRBJ2-3	CSAREGTTSTDTQYF	TGCAGTGCTAGAGAAGGGACTACTAGCACAGATACGCAGTATTTT
many	TRBV29-1	.	TRBJ2-3	CSVAEGPDTQYF	TGCAGCGTGGCTGAGGGCCCAGATACGCAGTATTTT
.	TRBV12-3/TRBV12-4	TRBD2	TRBJ2-3	CASTTTSGRAYF	TGTGCCAGCACCACGACTAGCGGTCGGGCTTATTTT
.	TRBV12-3/TRBV12-4	.	TRBJ1-2	CASSRAGPYNGYTF	TGTGCCAGCAGCCGAGCAGGGCCATATAATGGCTACACCTTC
.	TRBV20-1	TRBD2	TRBJ2-3	CSARSTSGIVWNTQYF	TGCAGTGCTAGGAGCACTAGCGGGATAGTGTGGAATACGCAGTATTTT
.	TRBV14	.	TRBJ1-2	CASSRGGNDYGYTF	TGTGCCAGCAGCCGGGGGGGGAACGACTATGGCTACACCTTC
.	TRBV7-3	.	TRBJ2-2	CASSPTRGAGELFF	TGTGCCAGCAGCCCAACTAGGGGGGCAGGGGAGCTGTTTTTT
few	TRBV12-3/TRBV12-4	.	TRBJ1-1	CASSLEQYTEAFF	TGTGCCAGCAGTTTAGAACAGTACACTGAAGCTTTCTTT
few	TRBV6-5	.	TRBJ1-6	CASSSQGSSPLHF	TGTGCCAGCAGTTCTCAGGGAAGCTCACCCCTCCACTTT
few	TRBV12-3/TRBV12-4	.	TRBJ2-1	CASSLEETPGGDEQFF	TGTGCCAGCAGTTTAGAGGAAACTCCCGGCGGGGATGAGCAGTTCTTC
.	TRBV9	.	TRBJ2-5	CASSASNGGETQYF	TGTGCCAGCAGCGCGTCAAATGGGGGAGAGACCCAGTACTTC
few	TRBV20-1	TRBD2	TRBJ2-3	CSEGLAGPDTQYF	TGCAGTGAAGGACTAGCGGGTCCAGATACGCAGTATTTT
.	TRBV5-1	.	TRBJ2-4	CASSLQGGNIQYF	TGCGCCAGCAGCTTACAGGGAGGGAACATTCAGTACTTC
few	TRBV5-1	.	TRBJ1-6	CASSIGTLDSPLHF	TGCGCCAGCAGCATCGGAACCTTGGATTCACCCCTCCACTTT
.	TRBV5-1	TRBD2	TRBJ2-2	CASSLGLADNTGELFF	TGCGCCAGCAGCTTGGGCCTAGCGGACAACACCGGGGAGCTGTTTTTT
few	TRBV7-7	.	TRBJ2-2	CASSPGVHRELFF	TGTGCCAGCAGCCCCGGGGTCCACCGGGAGCTGTTTTTT
few	TRBV28	TRBD1	TRBJ2-1	CASSSPGQGGDEQFF	TGTGCCAGCAGTTCTCCGGGACAGGGAGGGGATGAGCAGTTCTTC
many	TRBV7-3	.	TRBJ2-3	CASSLSISSTDTQYF	TGTGCCAGCAGCTTAAGTATCTCCAGCACAGATACGCAGTATTTT
few	TRBV29-1	TRBD1	TRBJ2-4	CSVESDARTGAYIQYF	TGCAGCGTTGAGTCCGACGCCCGGACAGGGGCCTACATTCAGTACTTC
few	TRBV5-1	TRBD2	TRBJ2-2	CASSSGLAGGASNTGELFF	TGCGCCAGCAGCTCGGGACTAGCGGGGGGCGCGTCGAACACCGGGGAGCTGTTTTTT
.	TRBV5-1	.	TRBJ1-4	CASSLGPGAAEKLFF	TGCGCCAGCAGCTTGGGTCCGGGGGCCGCTGAAAAACTGTTTTTT
.	TRBV5-1	TRBD1	TRBJ2-1	CASSSGQGNGNEQFF	TGCGCCAGCAGCTCGGGACAGGGGAACGGAAATGAGCAGTTCTTC
many	TRBV2	.	TRBJ1-2	CASSESSTRLTYGYTF	TGTGCCAGCAGTGAATCCTCAACACGGCTCACCTATGGCTACACCTTC
many	TRBV6-6	.	TRBJ1-2	CASSYNGYTF	TGTGCCAGCAGTTACAATGGCTACACCTTC
few	TRBV27	TRBD2	TRBJ2-1	CATDRVSGGYNEQFF	TGTGCCACCGACCGTGTAAGCGGGGGCTACAATGAGCAGTTCTTC
few	TRBV20-1	TRBD1	TRBJ2-1	CSADPTGSNEQFF	TGCAGTGCGGATCCGACAGGGAGCAATGAGCAGTTCTTC
.	TRBV29-1	.	TRBJ2-2	CSVSRSTGELFF	TGCAGCGTTTCTCGGTCCACCGGGGAGCTGTTTTTT
many	TRBV5-1	.	TRBJ2-5	CASSLASGKETQYF	TGCGCCAGCAGCTTGGCCTCAGGGAAAGAGACCCAGTACTTC
few	TRBV28	.	TRBJ1-2	CASSESGFGYTF	TGTGCCAGCAGTGAGTCAGGGTTTGGCTACACCTTC
few	TRBV10-3	TRBD2	TRBJ2-3	CAIGGASGRSDTQYF	TGTGCCATCGGTGGGGCTAGCGGGAGATCAGATACGCAGTATTTT
few	TRBV28	TRBD1	TRBJ1-2	CASSSGGGGFIGNYGYTF	TGTGCCAGCAGTTCCGGGGGAGGGGGCTTTATCGGAAACTATGGCTACACCTTC
.	TRBV29-1	TRBD1	TRBJ1-2	CSVEEKGAGGYTF	TGCAGCGTTGAAGAAAAGGGGGCCGGGGGCTACACCTTC
many	TRBV5-5	.	TRBJ2-1	CASSFQAGLNEQFF	TGTGCCAGCAGCTTTCAGGCGGGACTCAATGAGCAGTTCTTC
.	TRBV5-1	TRBD2	TRBJ2-3	CASSLTREVGYTQYF	TGCGCCAGCAGCTTGACGCGGGAGGTTGGATATACGCAGTATTTT
few	TRBV6-1	TRBD1	TRBJ1-3	CASSPDRGSSGNTIYF	TGTGCCAGCAGCCCCGACAGGGGCAGCTCTGGAAACACCATATATTTT
many	TRBV20-1	TRBD1	TRBJ2-2	CSATRTGNTGELFF	TGCAGTGCTACAAGGACAGGCAACACCGGGGAGCTGTTTTTT
.	TRBV5-6	.	TRBJ2-4	CASSGALKNIQYF	TGTGCCAGCAGCGGGGCCCTAAAAAACATTCAGTACTTC
few	TRBV12-3/TRBV12-4	.	TRBJ1-5	CASSHRVGQPQHF	TGTGCCAGCAGTCACAGGGTAGGCCAGCCCCAGCATTTT
.	TRBV7-8	.	TRBJ2-2	CASSFGVRVTPGELFF	TGTGCCAGCAGCTTCGGTGTTAGAGTCACACCCGGGGAGCTGTTTTTT
.	TRBV20-1	TRBD2	TRBJ2-1	CSARALAGTHNEQFF	TGCAGTGCTAGGGCGCTAGCGGGGACCCACAATGAGCAGTTCTTC
few	TRBV28	.	TRBJ1-3	CASRAGTIFSGNTIYF	TGTGCCAGCAGAGCCGGGACAATCTTCTCTGGAAACACCATATATTTT
few	TRBV20-1	.	TRBJ2-5	CSAPTGGSETQYF	TGCAGTGCTCCCACGGGGGGCAGCGAGACCCAGTACTTC
many	TRBV24-1	.	TRBJ2-1	CATSYSGSHNEQFF	TGTGCCACCAGTTATTCAGGGAGCCACAATGAGCAGTTCTTC
few	TRBV5-5	TRBD1	TRBJ2-1	CASSGGDRGREQFF	TGTGCCAGCAGCGGGGGTGACAGGGGTCGTGAGCAGTTCTTC
many	TRBV6-1	.	TRBJ2-3	CASSGYSSTDTQYF	TGTGCCAGCAGTGGGTATTCTAGCACAGATACGCAGTATTTT
few	TRBV27	.	TRBJ1-1	CASSPSWGGGTEAFF	TGTGCCAGCAGTCCTTCCTGGGGGGGAGGCACTGAAGCTTTCTTT
.	TRBV5-1	.	TRBJ2-5	CASSLETTQYF	TGCGCCAGCAGCTTGGAAACGACCCAGTACTTC
.	TRBV5-1	.	TRBJ2-5	CASSLEVKTQETQYF	TGCGCCAGCAGCTTGGAGGTTAAGACACAAGAGACCCAGTACTTC
few	TRBV6-1	.	TRBJ1-5	CASSEGRNLNQPQHF	TGTGCCAGCAGTGAGGGACGAAATCTCAATCAGCCCCAGCATTTT
few	TRBV12-3/TRBV12-4	TRBD1	TRBJ2-3	CASRRQGRPDTQYF	TGTGCCAGCAGGCGACAGGGGCGTCCAGATACGCAGTATTTT
few	TRBV20-1	TRBD2	TRBJ2-1	CSAIGLAGVSYNEQFF	TGCAGTGCTATCGGGCTAGCGGGGGTCTCCTACAATGAGCAGTTCTTC
.	TRBV6-5	.	TRBJ1-2	CASSYSGRANYGYTF	TGTGCCAGCAGTTACTCCGGTCGAGCTAACTATGGCTACACCTTC
many	TRBV13	TRBD2	TRBJ2-1	CASRRAGARHYNEQFF	TGTGCCAGCAGGCGGGCGGGAGCCAGACATTACAATGAGCAGTTCTTC
few	TRBV5-1	.	TRBJ2-5	CASRWVGETQYF	TGCGCCAGCAGATGGGTCGGAGAGACCCAGTACTTC
many	TRBV20-1	.	TRBJ2-5	CSARVTAQETQYF	TGCAGTGCTAGAGTGACAGCGCAAGAGACCCAGTACTTC